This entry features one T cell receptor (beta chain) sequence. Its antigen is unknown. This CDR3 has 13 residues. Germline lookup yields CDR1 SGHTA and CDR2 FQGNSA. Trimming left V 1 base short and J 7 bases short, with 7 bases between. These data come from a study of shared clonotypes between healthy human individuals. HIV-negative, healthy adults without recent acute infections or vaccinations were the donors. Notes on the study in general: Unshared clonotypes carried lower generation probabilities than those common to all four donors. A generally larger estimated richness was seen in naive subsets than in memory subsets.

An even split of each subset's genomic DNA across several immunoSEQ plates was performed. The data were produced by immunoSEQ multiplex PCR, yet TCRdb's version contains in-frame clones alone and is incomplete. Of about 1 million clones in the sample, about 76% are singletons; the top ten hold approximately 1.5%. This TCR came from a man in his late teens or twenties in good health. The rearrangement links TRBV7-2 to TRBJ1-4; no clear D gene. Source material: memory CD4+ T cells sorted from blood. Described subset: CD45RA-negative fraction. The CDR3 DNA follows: TGTGCCAGCAGCTTAGGGGAACGTGAAAAACTGTTTTTT. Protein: CASSLGEREKLFF.